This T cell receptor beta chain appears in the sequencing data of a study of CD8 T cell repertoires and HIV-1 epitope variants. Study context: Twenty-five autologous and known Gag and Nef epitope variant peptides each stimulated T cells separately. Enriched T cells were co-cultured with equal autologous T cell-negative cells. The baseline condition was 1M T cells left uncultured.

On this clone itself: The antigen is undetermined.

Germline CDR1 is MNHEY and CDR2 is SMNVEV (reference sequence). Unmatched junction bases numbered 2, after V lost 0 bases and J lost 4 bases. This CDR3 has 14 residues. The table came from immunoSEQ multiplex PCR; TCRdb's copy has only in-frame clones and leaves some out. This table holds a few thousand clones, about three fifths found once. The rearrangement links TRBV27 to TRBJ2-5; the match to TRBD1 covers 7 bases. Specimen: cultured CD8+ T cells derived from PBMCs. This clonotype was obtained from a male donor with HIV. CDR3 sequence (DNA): TGTGCCAGCAGTTTATCGAACAGGGGAGAGACCCAGTACTTC. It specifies CASSLSNRGETQYF.